These T cell receptor beta chains were read from a single sample in a study of T-cell memory formation after mild COVID-19. TCRdb used MiXCR to reprocess the 5' RACE reads, holding one entry per CDR3 protein. This sample carries 40,000 to 60,000 distinct CDR3 sequences, roughly 12% of them seen once, and the ten largest clones take roughly a quarter. The specimen was PBMCs or a T cell subset sorted from them (not recorded which). These receptors came from a man aged 18 to 29 who had mild COVID-19 (a few samples of this study predate the infection). Cell type and time point are not known. CDR3s include the opening cysteine and the closing phenylalanine or tryptophan. D genes are given only for firm matches. Not all rows give a size; the values are once, few, many and, for expanded clones, a class.

abundance,d_gene,v_gene,j_gene,CDR3aa,CDR3nt
few,TRBD2,TRBV7-9,TRBJ2-3,CASSLVVYLTAGRTDTQYF,TGTGCCAGCAGCTTAGTAGTATACCTTACAGCGGGGCGCACAGATACGCAGTATTTT
NA,NA,TRBV5-1,TRBJ1-1,CASSVGTMNTEAFF,TGCGCCAGCAGCGTGGGGACAATGAACACTGAAGCTTTCTTT
few,NA,TRBV12-3/TRBV12-4,TRBJ1-6,CASSSPRVHNSPLHF,TGTGCCAGCAGTTCCCCGCGGGTACATAATTCACCCCTCCACTTT
many,NA,TRBV24-1,TRBJ2-1,CATSDERFNEQFF,TGTGCCACCAGTGATGAGAGATTCAATGAGCAGTTCTTC
many,TRBD2,TRBV12-3/TRBV12-4,TRBJ2-7,CASSFAGGGYEQYF,TGTGCCAGCAGTTTCGCGGGCGGGGGCTACGAGCAGTACTTC
NA,NA,TRBV18,TRBJ2-3,CASSSAGVTDTQYF,TGTGCCAGCTCATCGGCCGGGGTCACAGATACGCAGTATTTT
many,TRBD2,TRBV5-1,TRBJ2-2,CASRREPGGSGTGELFF,TGCGCCAGCAGGCGCGAACCGGGGGGAAGTGGAACCGGGGAGCTGTTTTTT
many,NA,TRBV4-3,TRBJ1-1,CASSQDWGGEAFF,TGCGCCAGCAGCCAAGATTGGGGGGGTGAAGCTTTCTTT
NA,TRBD2,TRBV7-9,TRBJ2-3,CASSSWTSGGTDTQYF,TGTGCCAGCAGCTCTTGGACTAGCGGGGGAACAGATACGCAGTATTTT
many,NA,TRBV12-3/TRBV12-4,TRBJ1-1,CASTENTEAFF,TGTGCCAGCACCGAGAACACTGAAGCTTTCTTT
few,TRBD2,TRBV4-2,TRBJ2-3,CASSQDPSVGGASDTQYF,TGTGCCAGCAGCCAAGATCCCTCCGTCGGGGGGGCCTCAGATACGCAGTATTTT
NA,NA,TRBV9,TRBJ2-3,CASSVRRGVDTQYF,TGTGCCAGCAGCGTACGGCGCGGGGTAGATACGCAGTATTTT
NA,TRBD2,TRBV20-1,TRBJ2-1,CSASGGNWNEQFF,TGCAGTGCTAGCGGGGGGAATTGGAATGAGCAGTTCTTC
many,NA,TRBV7-2,TRBJ2-1,CASSFRRGPEQFF,TGTGCCAGCAGCTTTCGGCGGGGTCCTGAGCAGTTCTTC
NA,NA,TRBV7-9,TRBJ2-5,CASLPEWGQETQYF,TGTGCCAGCTTGCCGGAGTGGGGCCAAGAGACCCAGTACTTC
NA,NA,TRBV6-1,TRBJ1-1,CASIFRAGTEAFF,TGTGCCAGCATCTTTCGTGCGGGCACTGAAGCTTTCTTT
many,NA,TRBV2,TRBJ1-5,CASMTTGTSTQHF,TGTGCCAGCATGACCACAGGGACATCTACCCAGCATTTT
NA,NA,TRBV5-1,TRBJ1-1,CASSLPGSYTEAFF,TGCGCCAGCAGCCTGCCCGGGAGCTACACTGAAGCTTTCTTT
NA,TRBD1,TRBV28,TRBJ1-1,CASSPRRWDRRMNTEAFF,TGTGCCAGCAGTCCCCGAAGGTGGGACAGAAGAATGAACACTGAAGCTTTCTTT
NA,NA,TRBV12-3/TRBV12-4,TRBJ2-3,CASSLGRGGTDTQYF,TGTGCCAGCAGTTTGGGCAGGGGGGGCACAGATACGCAGTATTTT
many,NA,TRBV5-1,TRBJ1-4,CASSFQGQNEKLFF,TGCGCCAGCAGCTTTCAGGGCCAGAATGAAAAACTGTTTTTT
few,TRBD1,TRBV28,TRBJ1-5,CASSLWGQGSNQPQHF,TGTGCCAGCAGTTTATGGGGACAGGGTAGCAATCAGCCCCAGCATTTT
few,NA,TRBV6-5,TRBJ2-6,CASRTWTRPDPSGANVLTF,TGTGCCAGCAGAACCTGGACAAGGCCTGATCCCTCTGGGGCCAACGTCCTGACTTTC
few,TRBD2,TRBV7-9,TRBJ2-3,CASSSLAGEQYF,TGTGCCAGCAGCTCTCTAGCGGGGGAGCAGTATTTT
few,NA,TRBV5-1,TRBJ2-2,CASRRAGELEELFF,TGCGCCAGCCGCCGGGCAGGGGAATTAGAGGAGCTGTTTTTT
few,NA,TRBV20-1,TRBJ1-3,CSATDTRSGNTIYF,TGCAGTGCGACGGACACCCGCTCTGGAAACACCATATATTTT
few,NA,TRBV7-2,TRBJ2-3,CASSLGTRTSTDTQYF,TGTGCCAGCAGCTTAGGTACCAGGACTAGCACAGATACGCAGTATTTT
few,TRBD1,TRBV5-1,TRBJ2-1,CASSGGTGGVYNEQFF,TGCGCCAGCAGCGGGGGGACAGGGGGCGTCTACAATGAGCAGTTCTTC
many,NA,TRBV7-9,TRBJ1-5,CASSLGQDHQPQHF,TGTGCCAGCAGCTTAGGGCAGGACCATCAGCCCCAGCATTTT
once,TRBD2,TRBV7-2,TRBJ2-1,CASSLVAGGPDEQFF,TGTGCCAGCAGCTTAGTGGCGGGGGGGCCCGATGAGCAGTTCTTC
NA,NA,TRBV6-6,TRBJ2-5,CASSHLNRNQETQYF,TGTGCCAGCAGTCACCTAAACAGGAACCAAGAGACCCAGTACTTC
NA,NA,TRBV5-5,TRBJ2-5,CASSLAPRAEQETQYF,TGTGCCAGCAGCTTGGCCCCTCGGGCAGAACAAGAGACCCAGTACTTC
NA,NA,TRBV6-6,TRBJ1-6,CASRSTTDSPLHF,TGTGCCAGCAGGTCTACGACGGATTCACCCCTCCACTTT
few,NA,TRBV6-5,TRBJ1-2,CASRGFDYGYTF,TGTGCCAGCAGAGGGTTTGACTATGGCTACACCTTC
few,NA,TRBV7-9,TRBJ2-3,CASSSFRGASTDTQYF,TGTGCCAGCAGCTCTTTTAGGGGGGCGAGCACAGATACGCAGTATTTT
few,TRBD1,TRBV4-2,TRBJ1-5,CASSQSSGTGNFDQPQHF,TGTGCCAGCAGCCAATCCTCCGGGACAGGGAACTTTGATCAGCCCCAGCATTTT
many,NA,TRBV29-1,TRBJ1-1,CSVAPGNTEAFF,TGCAGCGTGGCTCCGGGTAACACTGAAGCTTTCTTT
many,TRBD2,TRBV15,TRBJ2-1,CATSHSSGVNEQFF,TGTGCCACCAGCCACTCTAGCGGAGTCAATGAGCAGTTCTTC
NA,NA,TRBV10-3,TRBJ1-6,CAISEVVFNSPLHF,TGTGCCATCAGTGAGGTAGTATTTAATTCACCCCTCCACTTT
few,NA,TRBV7-2,TRBJ1-6,CASTDRFVSPLHF,TGTGCCAGCACCGACCGCTTTGTTTCACCCCTCCACTTT
few,NA,TRBV9,TRBJ1-4,CASSYGQAWNEKLFF,TGTGCCAGCAGCTACGGACAAGCTTGGAATGAAAAACTGTTTTTT